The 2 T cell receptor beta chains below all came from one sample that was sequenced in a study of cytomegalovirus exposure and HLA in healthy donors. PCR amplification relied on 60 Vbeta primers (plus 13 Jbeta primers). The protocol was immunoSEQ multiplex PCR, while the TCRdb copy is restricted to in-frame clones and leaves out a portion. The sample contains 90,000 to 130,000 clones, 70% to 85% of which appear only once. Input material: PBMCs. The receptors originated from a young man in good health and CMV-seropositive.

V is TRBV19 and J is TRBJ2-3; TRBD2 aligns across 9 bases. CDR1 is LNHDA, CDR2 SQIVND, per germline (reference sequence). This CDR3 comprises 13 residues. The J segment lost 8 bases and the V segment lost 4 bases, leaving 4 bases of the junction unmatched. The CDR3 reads CASSRGLAATQYF. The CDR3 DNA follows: TGTGCCAGTAGTAGGGGACTAGCTGCTACGCAGTATTTT.

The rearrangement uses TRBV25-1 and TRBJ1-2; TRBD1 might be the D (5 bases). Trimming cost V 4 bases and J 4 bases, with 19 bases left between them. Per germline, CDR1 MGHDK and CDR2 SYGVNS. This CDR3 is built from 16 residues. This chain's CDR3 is CASSGALPGVGYGYTF. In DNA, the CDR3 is TGTGCCAGCAGTGGGGCCCTTCCGGGGGTCGGCTATGGCTACACCTTC.